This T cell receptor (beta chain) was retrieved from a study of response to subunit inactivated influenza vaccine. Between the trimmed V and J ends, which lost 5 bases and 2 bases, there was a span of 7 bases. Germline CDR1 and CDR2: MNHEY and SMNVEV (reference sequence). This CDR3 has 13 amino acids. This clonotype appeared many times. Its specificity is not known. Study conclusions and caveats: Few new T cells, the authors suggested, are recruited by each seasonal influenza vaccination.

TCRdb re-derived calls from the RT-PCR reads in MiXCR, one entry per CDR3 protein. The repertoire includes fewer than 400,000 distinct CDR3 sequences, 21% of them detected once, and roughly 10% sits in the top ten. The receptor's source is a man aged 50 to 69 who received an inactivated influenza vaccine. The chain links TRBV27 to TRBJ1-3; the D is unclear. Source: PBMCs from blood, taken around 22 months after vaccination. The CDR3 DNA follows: TGTGCCAGCAGTCAACTGACTGGAAACACCATATATTTT. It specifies CASSQLTGNTIYF.